The 10 T cell receptor beta chains reported below all come from one sample, sequenced in a study of shared clonotypes between healthy human individuals. TCRdb keeps only in-frame clones here, not all; method: immunoSEQ multiplex PCR. The profile shows 600,000 or so clones, about 98% of them singletons. Naive CD8 cells were CD45RO-negative, positively selected for CCR7, excluding terminally differentiated effector memory CD45RA+ cells. The sequenced sample was naive CD8+ T cells sorted from blood. The origin of the receptors is a man younger than 45 in good health.

The V gene is TRBV29-1, the J gene TRBJ2-1, with D tentatively TRBD1 or TRBD2 (6 bases each). V gave up 1 base and J gave up 2 bases, with 15 bases separating them. The CDR3 contains 16 residues. Per the germline V gene, CDR1 is SQVTM and CDR2 is ANQGSEA. CDR3 sequence (DNA): TGCAGCGTTGAAGGGCGACGGGGGCGGACCTACAATGAGCAGTTCTTC. This encodes CSVEGRRGRTYNEQFF.

This clone was observed a single time. The identical CDR3 is also encoded by other nucleotide sequences in the sample. The CDR3 bases are TGTGCCAGCAGCCTAGCGGGTAGCTCCTACGAGCAGTACTTC. Translating it yields CASSLAGSSYEQYF. The rearrangement uses TRBV9 and TRBJ2-7; 8 positions match TRBD2. Germline CDR1 is SGDLS and CDR2 is YYNGEE. This CDR3 is built from 14 residues. V was clipped by 4 bases and J by 0 bases; unmatched bases: 3.

The chain couples TRBV5-8 to TRBJ1-1; TRBD1 aligns across 12 bases. There are 16 residues in the CDR3. Looked up from germline, CDR1 is SGHTS and CDR2 is YDEGEE. V shed 4 bases, J shed 5 bases, and the junction held 9 bases outside the gene matches. The CDR3 nucleotides read TGTGCCAGCAGCCGTACGCCGGGACAGGGGGCGACTGAAGCTTTCTTT. It encodes CASSRTPGQGATEAFF.

This chain joins TRBV11-2 and TRBJ1-1; D not certain. Germline loops: CDR1 SGHAT, CDR2 FQNNGV. V gave up 1 base and J gave up 4 bases, with 7 bases separating them. This CDR3 has 13 amino acids. CDR3 loop: CASSLGERTEAFF. As DNA, the CDR3 is TGTGCCAGCAGCTTAGGGGAACGCACTGAAGCTTTCTTT.

The chain links TRBV7-9 to TRBJ2-1; D is unclear. The germline gives CDR1 SEHNR, CDR2 FQNEAQ (reference sequence). The CDR3 totals 13 residues. The V gene lost 6 bases and the J gene lost 1 base, with 7 bases spanning the gap. This CDR3 is CASSSVSYNEQFF. CDR3 in DNA: TGTGCCAGCAGTAGTGTTTCCTACAATGAGCAGTTCTTC. The variable domain in full, with the rest retrieved from reference TRBV7-9 and TRBJ2-1, is DTGVSQNPRHKITKRGQNVTFRCDPISEHNRLYWYRQTLGQGPEFLTYFQNEAQLEKSRLLSDRFSAERPKGSFSTLEIQRTEQGDSAMYLCASSSVSYNEQFFGPGTRLTVL.

The rearrangement links TRBV4-1 to TRBJ1-5, with D unclear. The germline V and J ends were trimmed by 1 base and 2 bases, with 9 bases remaining between them. Germline values: CDR1 MGHRA, CDR2 YSYEKL. CDR3 length: 15 amino acids. CDR3 amino acids: CASSQVTGGNQPQHF. The CDR3 DNA follows: TGCGCCAGCAGCCAAGTGACTGGGGGCAATCAGCCCCAGCATTTT.

This rearrangement joins TRBV27 to TRBJ2-7; D is perhaps TRBD2 (6 bases). This CDR3 comprises 14 residues. Germline loops: CDR1 MNHEY, CDR2 SMNVEV (reference sequence). Trimming removed 3 bases from V and 4 bases from J, with 13 bases in between. DNA for the CDR3: TGTGCCAGCAGTTTCCCCGGGACTTTATACGAGCAGTACTTC. This translates into CASSFPGTLYEQYF.

Here the CDR3 reads CAWTGGGTYEQYF. The CDR3 nucleotides read TGTGCCTGGACCGGCGGGGGCACCTACGAGCAGTACTTC. V and J are TRBV30 and TRBJ2-7; possibly TRBD2 for D (7 bases). V lost 4 bases and J 2 bases, leaving 12 bases between the germline ends. In germline, CDR1 is GTSNPN, CDR2 SVGIG (reference sequence). The CDR3 sequence is 13 residues long.

The chain carries TRBV10-2 and TRBJ2-3; no clear D. Germline V gene data show CDR1 as WSHSY and CDR2 as SAAADI. This CDR3 has 13 residues. The V and J ends lost 5 bases and 4 bases respectively, with 10 bases between them. CDR3 in DNA: TGCGCCAGCAGTCATAAGAGCGCAGATACGCAGTATTTT. Protein product: CASSHKSADTQYF.

V is TRBV11-2 and J is TRBJ2-1; 8 positions agree with TRBD2. The germline V gene has CDR1 SGHAT and CDR2 FQNNGV. The J segment lost 6 bases and the V segment lost 5 bases, leaving 9 bases of the junction unmatched. This CDR3 spans 15 amino acids. CDR3 sequence (DNA): TGTGCCAGCAGCCCCGGGGGACTAGGGTTCAATGAGCAGTTCTTC. Its translation: CASSPGGLGFNEQFF.